This T cell receptor beta chain emerged from a study of blood T cells in healthy people across ages. PCR was performed a second time for roughly 7 to 11 cycles using a sample-barcoded 5' primer and a J-beta primer mix. TCRdb re-derived calls from the 5' RACE reads in MiXCR, one entry per CDR3 protein. The table records 650,000 to 800,000 distinct CDR3 sequences, approximately 44% of them present only once. This clonotype was observed a few times. The specimen was blood. The source of this sequence is a man between 60 and 75 years old in good health.

CDR3 coding DNA: TGTGCCAGCAGCTTACGCGGACGAGACAGGTTAGGGGAGACCCAGTACTTC. Its protein is CASSLRGRDRLGETQYF. The genes are TRBV11-1 and TRBJ2-5, with a weak D call TRBD1 (6 bases). Trimming pared 2 bases from V and 5 bases from J, leaving 21 bases between. The CDR3 covers 17 residues. Germline CDR1 and CDR2: SGHAT and FQDESV (reference sequence).